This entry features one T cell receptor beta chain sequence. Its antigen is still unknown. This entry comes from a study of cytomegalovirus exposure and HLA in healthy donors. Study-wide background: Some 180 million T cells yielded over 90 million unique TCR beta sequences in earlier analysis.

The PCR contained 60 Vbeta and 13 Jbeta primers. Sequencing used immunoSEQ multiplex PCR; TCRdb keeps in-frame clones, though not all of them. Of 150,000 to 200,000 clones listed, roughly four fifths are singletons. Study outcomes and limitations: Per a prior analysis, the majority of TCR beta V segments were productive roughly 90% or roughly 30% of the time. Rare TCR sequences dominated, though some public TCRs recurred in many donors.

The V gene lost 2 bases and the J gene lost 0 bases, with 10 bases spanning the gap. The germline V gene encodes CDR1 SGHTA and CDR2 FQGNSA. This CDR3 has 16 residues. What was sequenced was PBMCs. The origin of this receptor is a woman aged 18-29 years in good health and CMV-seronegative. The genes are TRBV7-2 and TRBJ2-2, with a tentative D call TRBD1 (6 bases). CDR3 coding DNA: TGTGCCAGCAGCTTAACAGGGCTTACGAACACCGGGGAGCTGTTTTTT. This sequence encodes CASSLTGLTNTGELFF.